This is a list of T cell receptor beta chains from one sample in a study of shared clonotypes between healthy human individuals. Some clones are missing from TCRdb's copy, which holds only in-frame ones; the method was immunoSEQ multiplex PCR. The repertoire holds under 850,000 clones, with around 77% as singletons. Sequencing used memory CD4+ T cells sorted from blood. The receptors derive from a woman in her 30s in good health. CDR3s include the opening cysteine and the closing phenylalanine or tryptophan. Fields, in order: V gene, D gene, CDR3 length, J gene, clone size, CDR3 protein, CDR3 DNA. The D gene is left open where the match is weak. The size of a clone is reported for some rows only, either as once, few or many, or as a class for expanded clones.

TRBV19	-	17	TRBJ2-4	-	CASSIDHIRGTKNIQYF	TGTGCCAGTAGTATAGATCATATCAGGGGAACCAAAAACATTCAGTACTTC
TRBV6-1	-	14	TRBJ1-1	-	CASSPAQGNTEAFF	TGTGCCAGCAGTCCAGCGCAAGGGAACACTGAAGCTTTCTTT
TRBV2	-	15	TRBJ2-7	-	CASSESGGGFYEQYF	TGTGCCAGCAGTGAATCTGGAGGGGGCTTCTACGAGCAGTACTTC
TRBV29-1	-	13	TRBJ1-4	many	CSVSRVVSEKLFF	TGCAGCGTCTCCAGGGTTGTGAGCGAAAAACTGTTTTTT
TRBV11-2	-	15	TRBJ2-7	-	CASSLDPTSSYEQYF	TGTGCCAGCAGCTTAGATCCCACTAGCTCCTACGAGCAGTACTTC
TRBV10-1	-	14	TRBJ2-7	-	CASSELGPVGEQYF	TGCGCCAGCAGTGAGTTGGGACCCGTGGGCGAGCAGTACTTC
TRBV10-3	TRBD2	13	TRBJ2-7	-	CAISGTSGNEQYF	TGTGCCATCAGTGGGACTAGCGGGAACGAGCAGTACTTC
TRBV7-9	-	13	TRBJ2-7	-	CASRPGQTYEQYF	TGTGCCAGCAGGCCGGGACAAACCTACGAGCAGTACTTC
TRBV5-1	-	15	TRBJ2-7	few	CASSPTPGTSYEQYF	TGCGCCAGCAGCCCCACCCCGGGGACCTCCTACGAGCAGTACTTC
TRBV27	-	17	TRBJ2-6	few	CASSLLGWSSGANVLTF	TGTGCCAGCAGTTTATTAGGATGGTCCTCTGGGGCCAACGTCCTGACTTTC
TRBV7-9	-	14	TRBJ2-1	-	CASSPQAAYNEQFF	TGTGCCAGCAGCCCACAGGCCGCGTACAATGAGCAGTTCTTC
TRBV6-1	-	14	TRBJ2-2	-	CASKSHLSTGELFF	TGTGCCAGCAAAAGTCACCTTTCGACCGGGGAGCTGTTTTTT
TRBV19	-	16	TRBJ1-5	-	CAIPGGPGSSNQPQHF	TGTGCCATCCCGGGGGGCCCAGGGTCTAGCAATCAGCCCCAGCATTTT
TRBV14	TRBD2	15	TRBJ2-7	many	CASSQLAGATYEQYF	TGTGCCAGCAGCCAACTAGCGGGGGCAACCTACGAGCAGTACTTC
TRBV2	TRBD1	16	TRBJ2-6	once	CASSLDRGSGANVLTF	TGTGCCAGCAGTCTCGACAGGGGTTCTGGGGCCAACGTCCTGACTTTC
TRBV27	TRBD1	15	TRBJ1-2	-	CASSRTGDVVYGYTF	TGTGCCAGCAGTAGGACAGGGGACGTTGTCTATGGCTACACCTTC
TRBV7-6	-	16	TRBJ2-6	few	CATGQRPSSGANVLTF	TGTGCCACCGGACAGCGCCCTTCCTCTGGGGCCAACGTCCTGACTTTC
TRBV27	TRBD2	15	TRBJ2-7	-	CASSFGTSGTYEQYF	TGTGCCAGCAGTTTTGGGACTAGCGGGACCTACGAGCAGTACTTC
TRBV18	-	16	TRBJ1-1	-	CASSPPSIGGGTEAFF	TGTGCCAGCTCACCACCCTCGATTGGGGGAGGGACTGAAGCTTTCTTT
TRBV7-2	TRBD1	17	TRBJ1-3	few	CASSAGTAAFSGNTIYF	TGTGCCAGCAGCGCCGGGACAGCAGCCTTCTCTGGAAACACCATATATTTT
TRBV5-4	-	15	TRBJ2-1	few	CASSLSGSLSNEQFF	TGTGCCAGCAGCTTGTCCGGGAGTTTAAGCAATGAGCAGTTCTTC
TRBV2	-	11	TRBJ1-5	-	CASSAAGSQHF	TGTGCCAGCAGTGCCGCCGGGTCCCAGCATTTT
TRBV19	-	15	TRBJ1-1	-	CASSSARGEDTEAFF	TGTGCCAGTAGTTCGGCCAGGGGAGAGGACACTGAAGCTTTCTTT
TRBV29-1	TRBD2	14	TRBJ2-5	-	CSVVSGGRGGTQYF	TGCAGCGTTGTAAGCGGGGGGCGTGGAGGGACCCAGTACTTC
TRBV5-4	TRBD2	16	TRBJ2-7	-	CASSFFDGRGRNEQYF	TGTGCCAGCAGCTTTTTTGATGGCCGCGGGAGAAACGAGCAGTACTTC
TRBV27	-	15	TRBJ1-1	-	CASSSPGQRNTEAFF	TGTGCCAGCAGTTCCCCTGGACAGCGGAACACTGAAGCTTTCTTT
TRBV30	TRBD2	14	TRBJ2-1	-	CAWSPGGYYNEQFF	TGTGCCTGGAGTCCGGGAGGGTACTACAATGAGCAGTTCTTC
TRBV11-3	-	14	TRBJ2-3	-	CASSPSGRTDTQYF	TGTGCCAGCAGTCCTAGTGGGAGGACAGATACGCAGTATTTT
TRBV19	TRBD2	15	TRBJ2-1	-	CASSIGTSGSREQFF	TGTGCCAGTAGTATAGGGACTAGCGGGAGTCGAGAGCAGTTCTTC
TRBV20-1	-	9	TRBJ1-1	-	CKQGTEAFF	TGCAAGCAAGGGACTGAAGCTTTCTTT
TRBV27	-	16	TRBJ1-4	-	CASSLLREGWVEKLFF	TGTGCCAGCAGTCTGCTCCGGGAAGGGTGGGTAGAAAAACTGTTTTTT
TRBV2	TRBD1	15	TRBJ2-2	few	CASRGTGANTGELFF	TGTGCCAGCAGGGGGACAGGGGCGAACACCGGGGAGCTGTTTTTT
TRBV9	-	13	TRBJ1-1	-	CASSVGMNTEAFF	TGTGCCAGCAGCGTAGGGATGAACACTGAAGCTTTCTTT
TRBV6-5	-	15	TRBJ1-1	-	CASSPRRVLNTEAFF	TGTGCCAGCAGTCCTAGGAGGGTCCTGAACACTGAAGCTTTCTTT
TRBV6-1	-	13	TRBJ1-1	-	CASSEGVHTEAFF	TGTGCCAGCAGTGAAGGGGTTCACACTGAAGCTTTCTTT
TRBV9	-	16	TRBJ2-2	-	CASSVGVGTNTGELFF	TGTGCCAGCAGCGTAGGGGTGGGGACGAACACCGGGGAGCTGTTTTTT
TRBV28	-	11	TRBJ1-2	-	CASLIGIRYTF	TGTGCCAGTCTGATTGGGATCCGCTACACCTTC
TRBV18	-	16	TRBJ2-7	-	CASSPTPDLGPHEQYF	TGTGCCAGCTCACCAACGCCAGATCTAGGCCCCCACGAGCAGTACTTC
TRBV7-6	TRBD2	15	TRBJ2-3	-	CASSLTSGSSDTQYF	TGTGCCAGCAGCCTGACTAGCGGGAGTTCAGATACGCAGTATTTT
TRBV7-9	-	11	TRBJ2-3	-	CASSSTDTQYF	TGTGCCAGCAGCAGCACAGATACGCAGTATTTT
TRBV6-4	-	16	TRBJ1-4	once	CASRVPTGPSNEKLFF	TGTGCCAGCAGGGTCCCCACGGGGCCCTCTAATGAAAAACTGTTTTTT
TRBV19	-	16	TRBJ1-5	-	CASSRPQRDSNQPQHF	TGTGCCAGTAGTAGGCCCCAGCGAGATAGCAATCAGCCCCAGCATTTT
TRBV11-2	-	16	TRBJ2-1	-	CASSLDFQEAYNEQFF	TGTGCCAGCAGCTTAGATTTCCAGGAGGCCTACAATGAGCAGTTCTTC
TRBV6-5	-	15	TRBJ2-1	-	CASSYSTPGFEEQFF	TGTGCCAGCAGTTACTCGACGCCAGGCTTTGAGGAGCAGTTCTTC
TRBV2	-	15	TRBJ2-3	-	CASSERGTWGNTQYF	TGTGCCAGCAGTGAAAGGGGCACATGGGGAAATACGCAGTATTTT
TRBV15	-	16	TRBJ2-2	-	CATSLTGNANTGELFF	TGTGCCACCAGCCTTACAGGGAACGCGAACACCGGGGAGCTGTTTTTT